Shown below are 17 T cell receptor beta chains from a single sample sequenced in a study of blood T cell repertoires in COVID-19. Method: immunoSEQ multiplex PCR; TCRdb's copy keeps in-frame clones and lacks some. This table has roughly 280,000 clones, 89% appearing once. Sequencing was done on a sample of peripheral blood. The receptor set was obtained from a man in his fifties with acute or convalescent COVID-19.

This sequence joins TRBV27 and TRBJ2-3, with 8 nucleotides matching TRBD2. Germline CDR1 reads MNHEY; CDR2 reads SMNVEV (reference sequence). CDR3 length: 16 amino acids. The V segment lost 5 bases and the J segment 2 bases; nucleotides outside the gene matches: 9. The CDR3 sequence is CASSVVKRGSTDTQYF. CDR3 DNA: TGTGCCAGCAGTGTGGTAAAGCGGGGGTCCACAGATACGCAGTATTTT.

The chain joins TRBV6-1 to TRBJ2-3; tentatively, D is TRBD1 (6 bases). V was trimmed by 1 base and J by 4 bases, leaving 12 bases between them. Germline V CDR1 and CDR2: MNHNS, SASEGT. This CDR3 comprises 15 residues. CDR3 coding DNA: TGTGCCAGCAGTGAAGTGAGGGCAGGGGCAGATACGCAGTATTTT. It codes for CASSEVRAGADTQYF.

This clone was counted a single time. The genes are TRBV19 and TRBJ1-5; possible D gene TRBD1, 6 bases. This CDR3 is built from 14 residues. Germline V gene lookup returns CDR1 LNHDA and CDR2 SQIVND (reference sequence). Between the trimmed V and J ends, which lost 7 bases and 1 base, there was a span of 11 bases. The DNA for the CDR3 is TGTGCCAGTAACAGGGTCCCGAGCAATCAGCCCCAGCATTTT. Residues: CASNRVPSNQPQHF.

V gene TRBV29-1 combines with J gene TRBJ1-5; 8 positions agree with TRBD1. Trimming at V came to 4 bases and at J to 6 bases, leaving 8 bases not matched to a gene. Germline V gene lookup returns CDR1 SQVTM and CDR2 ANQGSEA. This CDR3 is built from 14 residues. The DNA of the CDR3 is TGCAGCGTTGTGACAGGGGCGAGTGGTCAGCCCCAGCATTTT. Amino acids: CSVVTGASGQPQHF.

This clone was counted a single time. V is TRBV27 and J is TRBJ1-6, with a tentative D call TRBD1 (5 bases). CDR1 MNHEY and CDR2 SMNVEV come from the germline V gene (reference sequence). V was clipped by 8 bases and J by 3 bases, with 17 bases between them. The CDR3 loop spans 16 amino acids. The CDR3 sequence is CASFLTAPIYNSPLHF. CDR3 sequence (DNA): TGTGCCAGCTTCTTGACAGCCCCGATCTATAATTCACCCCTCCACTTT.

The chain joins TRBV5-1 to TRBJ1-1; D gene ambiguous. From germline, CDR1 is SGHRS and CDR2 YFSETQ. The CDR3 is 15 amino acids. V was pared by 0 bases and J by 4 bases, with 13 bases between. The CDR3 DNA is TGCGCCAGCAGCTTGGGACCCCAGAGGAGCACTGAAGCTTTCTTT. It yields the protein CASSLGPQRSTEAFF.

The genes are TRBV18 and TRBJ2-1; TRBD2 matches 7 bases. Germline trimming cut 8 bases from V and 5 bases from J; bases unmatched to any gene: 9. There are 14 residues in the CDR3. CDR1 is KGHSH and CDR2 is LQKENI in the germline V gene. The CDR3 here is CASAGGGGDNEQFF. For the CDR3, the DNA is TGTGCCAGCGCAGGAGGCGGGGGAGACAATGAGCAGTTCTTC.

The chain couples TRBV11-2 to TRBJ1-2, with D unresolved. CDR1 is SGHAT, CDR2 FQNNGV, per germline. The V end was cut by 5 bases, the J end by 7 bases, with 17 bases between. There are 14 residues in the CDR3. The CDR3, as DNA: TGTGCCAGCAGCCCCCGCACGGACGCGGGTGGCTACACCTTC. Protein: CASSPRTDAGGYTF.

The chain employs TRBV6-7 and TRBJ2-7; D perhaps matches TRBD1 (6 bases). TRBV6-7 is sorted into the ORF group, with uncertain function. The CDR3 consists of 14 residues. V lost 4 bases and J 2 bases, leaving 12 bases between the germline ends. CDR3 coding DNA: TGTGCCAGCAGTTCGAAACAGGGCCCCTACGAGCAGTACTTC. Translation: CASSSKQGPYEQYF.

This CDR3 is CASSPDIPGQGTEGYTF. The CDR3, as DNA: TGTGCCAGCAGCCCCGATATACCGGGACAGGGTACAGAGGGCTACACCTTC. The genes are TRBV7-6 and TRBJ1-2; the match to TRBD1 covers 9 bases. CDR1 SGHVS and CDR2 FNYEAQ come from the germline V gene. CDR3 length equals 17 residues. Trimming cost V 5 bases and J 8 bases; bases outside gene matches: 18.

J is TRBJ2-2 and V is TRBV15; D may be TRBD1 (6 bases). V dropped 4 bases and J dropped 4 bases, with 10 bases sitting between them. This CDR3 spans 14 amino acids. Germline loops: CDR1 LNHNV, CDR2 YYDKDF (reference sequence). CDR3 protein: CATSKGGPTGELFF. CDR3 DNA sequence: TGTGCCACCAGCAAAGGGGGACCCACCGGGGAGCTGTTTTTT.

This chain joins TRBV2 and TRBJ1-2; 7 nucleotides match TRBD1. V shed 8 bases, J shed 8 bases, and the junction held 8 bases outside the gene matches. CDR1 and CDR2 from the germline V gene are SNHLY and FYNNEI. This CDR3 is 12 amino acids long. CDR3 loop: CASYTGVYGYTF. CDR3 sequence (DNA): TGTGCCAGCTATACAGGGGTATACGGCTACACCTTC.

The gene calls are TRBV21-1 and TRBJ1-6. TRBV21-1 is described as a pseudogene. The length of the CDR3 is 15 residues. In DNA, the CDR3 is TGTGCCAGCAGCAAAGGAGAGGGAGGGAATTCACCCCTCCACTTT. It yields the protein CASSKGEGGNSPLHF.

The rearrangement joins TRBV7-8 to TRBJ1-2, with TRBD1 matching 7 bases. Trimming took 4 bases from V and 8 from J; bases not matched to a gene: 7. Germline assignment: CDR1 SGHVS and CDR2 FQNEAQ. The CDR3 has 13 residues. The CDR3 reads CASSSTGLPGYTF. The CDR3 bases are TGTGCCAGCAGCTCGACAGGGTTACCCGGCTACACCTTC.

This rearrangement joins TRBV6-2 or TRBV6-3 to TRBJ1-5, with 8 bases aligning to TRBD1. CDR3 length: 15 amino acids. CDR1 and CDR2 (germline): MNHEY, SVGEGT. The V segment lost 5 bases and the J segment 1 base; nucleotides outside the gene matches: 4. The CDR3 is CASSQGAGSNQPQHF. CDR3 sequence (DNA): TGTGCCAGCAGTCAGGGGGCGGGCAGCAATCAGCCCCAGCATTTT.

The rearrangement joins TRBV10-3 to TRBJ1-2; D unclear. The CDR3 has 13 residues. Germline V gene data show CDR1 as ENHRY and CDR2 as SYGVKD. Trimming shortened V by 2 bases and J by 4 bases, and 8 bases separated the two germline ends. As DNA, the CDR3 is TGTGCCATCAGTGAGGTTTCTGTCTATGGCTACACCTTC. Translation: CAISEVSVYGYTF.

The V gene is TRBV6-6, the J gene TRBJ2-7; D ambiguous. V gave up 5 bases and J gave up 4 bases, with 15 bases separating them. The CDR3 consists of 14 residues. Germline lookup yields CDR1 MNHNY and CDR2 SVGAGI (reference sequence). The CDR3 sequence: CASSADTLAYEQYF. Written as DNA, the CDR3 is TGTGCCAGCAGTGCCGACACCTTGGCGTACGAGCAGTACTTC.